One and the same sample provided the 29 T cell receptor beta chains below, sequenced in a study of CD8+ T cells in alopecia areata. As the sequencing template, cDNA was produced by extracting RNA and reverse transcribing it. Clones were sequenced by immunoSEQ multiplex PCR, and TCRdb holds only the in-frame ones, with some missing. The sample yields about 250,000 clones, about 68% seen once. The sample was CD4+ T cells sorted from blood, taken at week 0. Source of these receptors: a human donor with alopecia areata.

The V gene is TRBV5-1, the J gene TRBJ1-1, with 7 bases aligning to TRBD1. V was pared by 4 bases and J by 4 bases, with 7 bases of the junction left unmatched. This CDR3 spans 14 amino acids. CDR1 is SGHRS, CDR2 YFSETQ, per germline. Here the CDR3 DNA reads TGCGCCAGCAGCGGACAGGTCGGGGTCACTGAAGCTTTCTTT. This sequence encodes CASSGQVGVTEAFF.

The rearrangement joins TRBV29-1 to TRBJ2-1, with D tentatively TRBD1 (6 bases). CDR1 and CDR2 from the germline V gene are SQVTM and ANQGSEA. There are 12 residues in the CDR3. Trimming cost V 4 bases and J 8 bases, with 12 bases left between them. CDR3 protein: CSVVQQGYEQFF. CDR3 DNA sequence: TGCAGCGTTGTCCAGCAGGGGTATGAGCAGTTCTTC.

The rearrangement uses TRBV2 and TRBJ1-6; D gene ambiguous. Germline CDR1 and CDR2: SNHLY and FYNNEI. V lost 6 bases and J 0 bases, leaving 6 bases between the germline ends. The CDR3 is 14 residues long. The CDR3 DNA reads as TGTGCCAGCAGGGAGTACTCCTATAATTCACCCCTCCACTTT. Translation gives CASREYSYNSPLHF.

The chain uses TRBV7-2 and TRBJ2-7; TRBD2 might be the D (5 bases). Looked up from germline, CDR1 is SGHTA and CDR2 is FQGNSA. Trimming took off 2 bases at V and 5 bases at J, with 7 bases between the two ends. CDR3 length equals 12 residues. The CDR3 loop reads CASSLNGNEQYF. CDR3 DNA: TGTGCCAGCAGCTTAAACGGGAACGAGCAGTACTTC.

The chain links TRBV7-9 to TRBJ2-3; 10 bases match TRBD2. Germline CDR1 reads SEHNR; CDR2 reads FQNEAQ (reference sequence). With V trimmed by 4 bases and J by 2 bases, 6 bases remained unmatched. This CDR3 comprises 16 residues. The CDR3 DNA is TGTGCCAGCAGCTCCCTTACTAGCGGGGTCACAGATACGCAGTATTTT. Translating it yields CASSSLTSGVTDTQYF.

The rearrangement uses TRBV5-1 and TRBJ2-7; possible D gene TRBD2, 5 bases. Germline CDR1 SGHRS, CDR2 YFSETQ. Trimming took off 0 bases at V and 7 bases at J, with 11 bases between the two ends. The CDR3 totals 13 residues. The CDR3 here is CASSLETGFEQYF. The CDR3 nucleotides read TGCGCCAGCAGCTTGGAAACGGGATTTGAGCAGTACTTC. Full variable domain (missing parts from reference TRBV5-1 and TRBJ2-7): KAGVTQTPRYLIKTRGQQVTLSCSPISGHRSVSWYQQTPGQGLQFLFEYFSETQRNKGNFPGRFSGRQFSNSRSEMNVSTLELGDSALYLCASSLETGFEQYFGPGTRLTVT.

As concerns this clone: Distinct nucleotide sequences in the sample also encode this CDR3. This chain's CDR3 is CAWSVRGEAFF. CDR3 DNA sequence: TGTGCCTGGAGTGTACGGGGTGAAGCTTTCTTT. The chain links TRBV30 to TRBJ1-1, with D hard to call. Trimming removed 0 bases at V and 7 bases at J, with 6 bases between. The germline gives CDR1 GTSNPN, CDR2 SVGIG (reference sequence). This CDR3 is 11 amino acids long. The variable domain in full, with the rest retrieved from reference TRBV30 and TRBJ1-1, is SQTIHQWPATLVQPVGSPLSLECTVEGTSNPNLYWYRQAAGRGLQLLFYSVGIGQISSEVPQNLSASRPQDRQFILSSKKLLLSDSGFYLCAWSVRGEAFFGQGTRLTVV.

The chain employs TRBV2 and TRBJ1-6, with 8 bases identical to TRBD1. From germline, CDR1 is SNHLY and CDR2 FYNNEI. Trimming removed 6 bases from V and 8 bases from J; junction bases left unmatched: 6. CDR3 size: 14 residues. The CDR3 region has the DNA TGTGCCAGCAGGTTGGACAGGGAGGATTCACCCCTCCACTTT. Its translation: CASRLDREDSPLHF.

V and J are TRBV4-1 and TRBJ2-7; a weak D match, TRBD2 (5 bases). This CDR3 has 16 residues. Germline loops: CDR1 MGHRA, CDR2 YSYEKL. V gave up 1 base and J gave up 0 bases, with 13 bases separating them. The CDR3 DNA is TGCGCCAGCAGCCAAGCCACCGGGGTCCGCTCCTACGAGCAGTACTTC. The encoded protein is CASSQATGVRSYEQYF.

A single count supports this clone. This rearrangement joins TRBV4-3 to TRBJ2-2; 8 positions agree with TRBD2. The CDR3 has 14 amino acids. V was pared by 2 bases and J by 4 bases, with 0 bases of the junction left unmatched. Germline V CDR1 and CDR2: LGHNA, YSLEER. The CDR3 DNA reads as TGCGCCAGCAGCCAACTAGCGGGCACCGGGGAGCTGTTTTTT. It specifies CASSQLAGTGELFF.

This clone was counted a few times. The chain employs TRBV5-4 and TRBJ1-5; no clear D. Deletions cut 2 bases from V and 6 bases from J, with 6 bases between. The length of the CDR3 is 12 residues. Germline V gene sequence: CDR1 SGHNT, CDR2 YYREEE (reference sequence). CDR3: CASSFRGQPQHF. CDR3 sequence (DNA): TGTGCCAGCAGCTTTCGCGGTCAGCCCCAGCATTTT.

V is TRBV30 and J is TRBJ1-2; D ambiguous. Trimming pared 4 bases from V and 5 bases from J, leaving 11 bases between. The CDR3 covers 12 residues. Germline CDR1 GTSNPN, CDR2 SVGIG (reference sequence). The CDR3 DNA reads as TGTGCCTGGAACGCCTCTCCTTATGGCTACACCTTC. Residues: CAWNASPYGYTF.

The chain carries TRBV19 and TRBJ1-2; 7 nucleotides match TRBD1. Germline assignment: CDR1 LNHDA and CDR2 SQIVND (reference sequence). Losses at the gene ends were 6 bases for V and 0 bases for J; bases not matched to a gene: 10. The CDR3 covers 16 residues. The CDR3 loop reads CASSLGQPNANYGYTF. In DNA, the CDR3 is TGTGCCAGTAGCTTGGGACAGCCTAACGCTAACTATGGCTACACCTTC.

This chain uses TRBV19 with TRBJ2-3; 8 bases match TRBD2. In germline, CDR1 is LNHDA, CDR2 SQIVND (reference sequence). The CDR3 contains 16 residues. V shed 5 bases and J 3 bases; nucleotides not matched to a gene: 10. The CDR3 protein is CASSLRRGARTDTQYF. Written as DNA, the CDR3 is TGTGCCAGTAGTCTCCGGCGGGGGGCTCGGACAGATACGCAGTATTTT.

The chain links TRBV27 to TRBJ1-1; D perhaps matches TRBD1 (5 bases). CDR1 is MNHEY and CDR2 is SMNVEV in the germline V gene (reference sequence). This CDR3 is 13 amino acids long. Trimming removed 4 bases at V and 5 bases at J, with 11 bases between. This CDR3 reads CASSSRQQTEAFF. CDR3 nucleotide sequence: TGTGCCAGCAGTTCGCGACAGCAGACTGAAGCTTTCTTT.

The rearrangement links TRBV14 to TRBJ1-1; D perhaps matches TRBD1 (6 bases). V was trimmed by 2 bases and J by 4 bases, leaving 17 bases between them. The CDR3 runs to 16 residues. Germline V gene data show CDR1 as SGHDN and CDR2 as FVKESK. CDR3 bases: TGTGCCAGCAGCCAAACAGGAGGGGGGTCGGTCACTGAAGCTTTCTTT. This gives the protein CASSQTGGGSVTEAFF. Full variable domain (outside the CDR3, taken from reference TRBV14 and TRBJ1-1): EAGVTQFPSHSVIEKGQTVTLRCDPISGHDNLYWYRRVMGKEIKFLLHFVKESKQDESGMPNNRFLAERTGGTYSTLKVQPAELEDSGVYFCASSQTGGGSVTEAFFGQGTRLTVV.

This clone showed up just a few times. J is TRBJ2-1 and V is TRBV7-9; D is ambiguous. CDR3 size: 12 residues. V lost 5 bases and J 9 bases, leaving 11 bases between the germline ends. CDR1 SEHNR and CDR2 FQNEAQ come from the germline V gene (reference sequence). CDR3 nucleotide sequence: TGTGCCAGCAGCCCGCCCCGGACTGAGCAGTTCTTC. Its protein product is CASSPPRTEQFF.

The J gene is TRBJ1-2, the V gene TRBV19; 10 bases agree with TRBD1. Germline trimming cut 5 bases from V and 5 bases from J; bases unmatched to any gene: 5. Looked up from germline, CDR1 is LNHDA and CDR2 is SQIVND (reference sequence). CDR3 length: 14 residues. CDR3 residues: CASSDLDRGYGYTF. The CDR3, as DNA: TGTGCCAGTAGTGACCTGGACAGGGGGTATGGCTACACCTTC. The full variable domain, its missing parts supplied by reference TRBV19 and TRBJ1-2, is DGGITQSPKYLFRKEGQNVTLSCEQNLNHDAMYWYRQDPGQGLRLIYYSQIVNDFQKGDIAEGYSVSREKKESFPLTVTSAQKNPTAFYLCASSDLDRGYGYTFGSGTRLTVV.

J is TRBJ1-2 and V is TRBV30; a possible D gene is TRBD1 (5 bases). Between the trimmed V and J ends, which lost 0 bases and 9 bases, there was a span of 17 bases. There are 14 residues in the CDR3. The germline V gene has CDR1 GTSNPN and CDR2 SVGIG (reference sequence). This CDR3 reads CAWSVSEGSSRYTF. Here the CDR3 DNA reads TGTGCCTGGAGTGTTTCGGAGGGGAGTTCACGCTACACCTTC. Based on the CDR3 plus reference TRBV30 and TRBJ1-2, the full variable domain is SQTIHQWPATLVQPVGSPLSLECTVEGTSNPNLYWYRQAAGRGLQLLFYSVGIGQISSEVPQNLSASRPQDRQFILSSKKLLLSDSGFYLCAWSVSEGSSRYTFGSGTRLTVV.

The chain combines TRBV4-3 with TRBJ1-1; D gene unclear. This CDR3 spans 14 amino acids. Trimming cost V 0 bases and J 7 bases, with 12 bases left between them. The germline CDR1 and CDR2 sequences are LGHNA and YSLEER. CDR3 in DNA: TGCGCCAGCAGCCAAGAGGCAGGCTGGAATGAAGCTTTCTTT. This sequence encodes CASSQEAGWNEAFF.

V usage is TRBV30 and J usage is TRBJ2-5, with D tentatively TRBD1 or TRBD2 (5 bases each). The CDR3 covers 19 residues. Germline assignment: CDR1 GTSNPN and CDR2 SVGIG (reference sequence). The germline V and J ends were trimmed by 4 bases and 5 bases, with 32 bases remaining between them. CDR3 nucleotides: TGTGCCTGGAAATTGATTTTTAGTGGGGCTAGCACCTTCCGTGAGACCCAGTACTTC. Amino acids: CAWKLIFSGASTFRETQYF.

V gene TRBV30 combines with J gene TRBJ2-1, with D tentatively TRBD2 (5 bases). The CDR3 is 14 residues long. Germline CDR1 reads GTSNPN; CDR2 reads SVGIG (reference sequence). Trimming cost V 5 bases and J 0 bases, with 11 bases left between them. The CDR3 loop reads CAWVVGSSYNEQFF. CDR3 sequence (DNA): TGTGCCTGGGTCGTTGGGAGCTCCTACAATGAGCAGTTCTTC.

This rearrangement joins TRBV10-3 to TRBJ2-3; 7 bases agree with TRBD2. CDR3 length: 15 amino acids. Trimming cost V 6 bases and J 2 bases; bases outside gene matches: 8. Germline V gene sequence: CDR1 ENHRY, CDR2 SYGVKD. CDR3 sequence reads: CAIRRSGADTDTQYF. For the CDR3, the DNA is TGTGCCATCAGGCGGAGCGGGGCCGACACAGATACGCAGTATTTT.

The chain combines TRBV19 with TRBJ2-4; 8 bases map to TRBD1. V lost 6 bases to trimming and J lost 13 bases; unmatched junction nucleotides: 11. Germline CDR1 and CDR2: LNHDA and SQIVND (reference sequence). The CDR3 runs 13 residues. CDR3 DNA sequence: TGTGCCAGTAGGGACGGCAGGGGGCCCGCGCAGTACTTC. As protein: CASRDGRGPAQYF. The full variable domain, in which reference TRBV19 and TRBJ2-4 provide the parts outside the CDR3, is DGGITQSPKYLFRKEGQNVTLSCEQNLNHDAMYWYRQDPGQGLRLIYYSQIVNDFQKGDIAEGYSVSREKKESFPLTVTSAQKNPTAFYLCASRDGRGPAQYFGAGTRLSVL.

V usage is TRBV5-1 and J usage is TRBJ1-5; TRBD1 matches 7 bases. The length of the CDR3 is 15 residues. Germline assignment: CDR1 SGHRS and CDR2 YFSETQ. Trimming took 0 bases from V and 6 from J; bases not matched to a gene: 6. The CDR3 nucleotides read TGCGCCAGCAGCTTGGATTCCCAGGGGGGTCAGCCCCAGCATTTT. Translated: CASSLDSQGGQPQHF.

This chain uses TRBV29-1 with TRBJ1-6; perhaps TRBD1 as D (5 bases). Germline CDR1 and CDR2: SQVTM and ANQGSEA. Trimming stripped 6 bases from V and 8 bases from J, with 14 bases between. This CDR3 region has 13 residues. This chain's CDR3 is CSVMVGGDSPLHF. The CDR3 DNA reads TGCAGCGTAATGGTCGGGGGAGATTCACCCCTCCACTTT.

This clone was found a few times. The genes are TRBV5-6 and TRBJ2-7; D remains unclear. Germline loops: CDR1 SGHDT, CDR2 YYEEEE. This CDR3 comprises 12 residues. The V end was cut by 5 bases, the J end by 3 bases, with 9 bases between. CDR3 in amino acids: CASSKSGYEQYF. The CDR3 DNA follows: TGTGCCAGCAGTAAATCCGGCTACGAGCAGTACTTC.

This clone was recorded a few times. V gene TRBV2 combines with J gene TRBJ2-1, with TRBD2 matching 8 bases. The CDR3 totals 15 residues. CDR1 SNHLY and CDR2 FYNNEI come from the germline V gene. V shed 1 base and J 4 bases; nucleotides not matched to a gene: 3. CDR3 in DNA: TGTGCCAGCAGTGAAGGGCTAGCGGGTTACAATGAGCAGTTCTTC. Encoded protein: CASSEGLAGYNEQFF.

The V gene is TRBV5-6, the J gene TRBJ1-6; TRBD1 matches 7 bases. V lost 0 bases, J lost 8 bases, and 5 bases stayed unmatched. The CDR3 length is 15 residues. In germline, CDR1 is SGHDT, CDR2 YYEEEE. CDR3 region: CASSLVQGSDSPLHF. CDR3 nucleotides: TGTGCCAGCAGCTTGGTACAGGGGAGCGATTCACCCCTCCACTTT.